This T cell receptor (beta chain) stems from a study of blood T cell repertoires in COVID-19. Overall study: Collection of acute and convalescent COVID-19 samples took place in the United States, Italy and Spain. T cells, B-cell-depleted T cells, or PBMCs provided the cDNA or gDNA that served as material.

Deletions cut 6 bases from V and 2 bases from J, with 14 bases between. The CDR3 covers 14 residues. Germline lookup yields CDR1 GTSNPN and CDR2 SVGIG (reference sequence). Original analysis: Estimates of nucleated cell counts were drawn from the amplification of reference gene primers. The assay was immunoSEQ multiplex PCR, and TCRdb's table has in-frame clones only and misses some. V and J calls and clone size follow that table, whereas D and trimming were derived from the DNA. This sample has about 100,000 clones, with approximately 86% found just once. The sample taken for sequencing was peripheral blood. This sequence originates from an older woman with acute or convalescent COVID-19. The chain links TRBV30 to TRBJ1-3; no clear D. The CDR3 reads CACFSHPPGNTIYF. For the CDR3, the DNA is TGTGCCTGTTTTAGCCACCCCCCTGGAAACACCATATATTTT. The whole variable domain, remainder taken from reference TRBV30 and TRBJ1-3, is SQTIHQWPATLVQPVGSPLSLECTVEGTSNPNLYWYRQAAGRGLQLLFYSVGIGQISSEVPQNLSASRPQDRQFILSSKKLLLSDSGFYLCACFSHPPGNTIYFGEGSWLTVV.